This T cell receptor (beta chain) was profiled in a study of T cells in Graves' hyperthyroidism and ophthalmopathy (dated by TCRdb to between 2019 and 2020). About the study as a whole: Peripheral blood samples were taken at initial diagnosis, before any treatment was given. After blood sampling, hyperthyroidism patients were treated with methimazole at a starting dose of 30 mg daily, and ophthalmopathy patients were treated with high-dose intravenous methylprednisolone. According to the paper, TCR Vbeta CDR3 sequencing was carried out on roughly 130 peripheral blood samples, which came from around 43 ophthalmopathy, under 85 hyperthyroidism and approximately 17 progressor patients. The roughly 100 discovery patients were divided at random into training and test sets in a 7:3 ratio. Prospective prediction of ophthalmopathy was tested in an independent validation cohort of 18 to 20 hyperthyroidism patients and 15 to 17 patients who later progressed to ophthalmopathy. To identify TCR V-J signatures that set the groups apart, the researchers used a discovery cohort of more than 95 patients, made up of 40 to 45 with Graves' ophthalmopathy and 57 with stable Graves' hyperthyroidism. In addition, the study compared T-cell repertoires in thyroid tissue and in blood from several Graves' hyperthyroidism patients. What the work shows at the level of the full study, not this receptor alone: A 13 V-J signature model separated ophthalmopathy from stable hyperthyroidism, with approximately 87% sensitivity and approximately 81% specificity in cross-validation and 80%/75% in testing. Most expanded thyroid clonotypes (frequency above 0.001) were also detected in blood, suggesting blood repertoires may reflect thyroid immune responses. In validation, the model predicted progression to ophthalmopathy a median of roughly six months before onset, with approximately 71% sensitivity and almost 75% specificity. No statistical method was used to set the sample size in advance, and investigators knew the group allocation.

Ophthalmopathy patients had moderately to severely active disease, Clinical Activity Score of at least 3, NOSPECS grade of at least 4, and duration under 3 months. The study excluded patients with uncontrolled infections, other autoimmune diseases, pregnancy or lactation. Clinical symptoms, serum thyroxine and TRAb, thyroid ultrasound, and orbital computed tomography formed the basis for the diagnoses. PBMCs were separated from over 9 ml of fresh peripheral blood using Ficoll-Paque density gradient centrifugation. Total RNA was extracted using Trizol reagent, and RNA quality was assessed on an Agilent 2100 Bioanalyzer. This clonotype was detected only a few times. Its antigen is not yet known. An end of the junction does not agree with germline; a read error may underlie this. TCR beta CDR3 regions were amplified from RNA transcripts. The TCR CDR3 was subjected to a first round of RT-PCR using the HTBI primer set and the Qiagen OneStep RT-PCR kit. Libraries were constructed in a second round of multiplex PCR, after which size selection and purification were performed. The libraries were sequenced on an Illumina HiSeq2000 using paired-end 100 bp reads. The study's own analysis went as follows. SOAPnuke was used to process the raw data, throwing out any read that contained adapters or uncalled bases, had a mean Phred below 15, or lacked an exact constant-primer or identifier match. High-quality paired reads were merged using COPE v1.2.5, and each unique nucleotide sequence was defined as a clonotype. MiTCR v1.1 was used to align clonotypes to the IMGT TRBV, TRBD and TRBJ reference segments. The analysis was restricted to V-J combinations with a frequency above 0.0001, which together covered 99% to 99.2% of the repertoires. A TCS score was defined as the ratio between F50 (clonal expansion) and ExV (chaos), using BLOSUM62-based TCRdist between CDR3 peptides within each V-J. Welch's t-statistics and random forest reduced roughly 530 V-J features to fewer than 15, which were used in a naive Bayes classifier (R e1071). TCRdb handled the public reads itself, with Q25 trimming in fastp and clone calling in MiXCR, and kept productive beta chains. Rows matching on CDR3 protein sequence are summarized as one entry with the most common DNA and genes. The authors' filters were not applied to this entry. Counted in this sample were roughly 380,000 distinct CDR3 sequences; 15% to 20% of them appeared once. Of the sample, around 16% is held by the ten largest clones.

CDR1 and CDR2, looked up from the germline V gene (reference sequence), are PRHDT and FYEKMQ. The CDR3 covers 16 residues, taking in both the cysteine and the phenylalanine. Only the CDR3 DNA stays, 48 bases, in frame from base 1. The specimen was blood. The V gene is TRBV13 and the J gene is TRBJ1-6; 10 central nucleotides agree with TRBD1. The TCR comes from a woman aged 40 to 50 with Graves' ophthalmopathy. The bases read TGTGCCAGCAGCCCGGTGACAGGGGGCTTTAATTCACCCCTCTACTTT. Translated, it reads CASSPVTGGFNSPLYF.